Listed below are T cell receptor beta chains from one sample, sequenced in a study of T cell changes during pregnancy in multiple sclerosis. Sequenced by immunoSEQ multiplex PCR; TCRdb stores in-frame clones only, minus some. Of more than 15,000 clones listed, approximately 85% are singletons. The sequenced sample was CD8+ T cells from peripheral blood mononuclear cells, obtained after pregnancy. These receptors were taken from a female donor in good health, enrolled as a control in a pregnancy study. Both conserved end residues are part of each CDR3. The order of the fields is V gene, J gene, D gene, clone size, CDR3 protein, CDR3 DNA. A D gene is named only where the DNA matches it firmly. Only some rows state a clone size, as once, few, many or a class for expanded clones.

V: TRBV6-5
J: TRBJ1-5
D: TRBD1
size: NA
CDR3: CASSPGTGDYQPQHF
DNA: TGTGCCAGCAGCCCTGGGACAGGCGATTATCAGCCCCAGCATTTT

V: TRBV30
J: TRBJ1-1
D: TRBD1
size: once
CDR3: CAWSRRRGTEAFF
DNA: TGTGCCTGGAGTAGGCGCAGGGGGACTGAAGCTTTCTTT

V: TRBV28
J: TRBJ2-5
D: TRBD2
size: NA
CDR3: CASSLYSGETQYF
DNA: TGTGCCAGCAGTCTCTATAGCGGGGAGACCCAGTACTTC

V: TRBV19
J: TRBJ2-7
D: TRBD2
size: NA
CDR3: CASSPGTSGAYEQYF
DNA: TGTGCCAGTAGTCCCGGGACTAGCGGTGCCTACGAGCAGTACTTC

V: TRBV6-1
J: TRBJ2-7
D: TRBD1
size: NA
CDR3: CASSTGTGGYEQYF
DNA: TGTGCCAGCAGTACGGGGACAGGGGGCTACGAGCAGTACTTC

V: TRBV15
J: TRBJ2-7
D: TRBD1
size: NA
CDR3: CATSTGTGGFEQYF
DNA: TGTGCCACCAGCACCGGGACAGGGGGCTTCGAGCAGTACTTC

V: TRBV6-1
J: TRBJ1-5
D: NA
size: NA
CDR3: CASSEVAGGGNQPQHF
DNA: TGTGCCAGCAGTGAAGTTGCTGGGGGGGGCAATCAGCCCCAGCATTTT

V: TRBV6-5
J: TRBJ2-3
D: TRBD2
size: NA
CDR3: CASSAGTTTLPYF
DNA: TGTGCCAGCAGTGCCGGGACTACCACTCTCCCGTATTTT

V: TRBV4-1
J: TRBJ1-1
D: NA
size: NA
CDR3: CASSQARVSTEAFF
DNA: TGCGCCAGCAGCCAAGCCAGGGTATCCACTGAAGCTTTCTTT

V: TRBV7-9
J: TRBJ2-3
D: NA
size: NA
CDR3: CASSLRGSYTDTQYF
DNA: TGTGCCAGCAGCTTAAGGGGCTCGTACACAGATACGCAGTATTTT

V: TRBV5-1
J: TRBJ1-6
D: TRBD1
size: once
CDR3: CASSNSGTGDSPLHF
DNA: TGCGCCAGCAGCAATTCCGGGACAGGGGATTCACCCCTCCACTTT

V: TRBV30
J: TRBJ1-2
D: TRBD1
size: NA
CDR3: CAWAETGADGYTF
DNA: TGTGCCTGGGCAGAAACAGGGGCGGATGGCTACACCTTC

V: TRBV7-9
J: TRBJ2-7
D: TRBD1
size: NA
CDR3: CASSPRTGGTIEAYEQYF
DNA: TGTGCCAGCAGCCCTCGGACAGGGGGTACGATTGAAGCCTACGAGCAGTACTTC

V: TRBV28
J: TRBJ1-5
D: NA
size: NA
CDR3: CASTLRVGNQPQHF
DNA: TGTGCCAGCACCTTGAGGGTAGGCAATCAGCCCCAGCATTTT

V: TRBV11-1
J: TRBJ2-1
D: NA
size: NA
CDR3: CAIRDSNHNEQFF
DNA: TGTGCCATCCGGGACTCAAACCACAATGAGCAGTTCTTC

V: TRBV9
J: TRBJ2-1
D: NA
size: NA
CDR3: CASSPNVDLAGNEQFF
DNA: TGTGCCAGCAGCCCCAACGTGGACCTGGCAGGGAATGAGCAGTTCTTC

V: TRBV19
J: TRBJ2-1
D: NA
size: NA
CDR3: CASSNLGLIYNEQFF
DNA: TGTGCCAGTAGCAACCTTGGACTCATATACAATGAGCAGTTCTTC

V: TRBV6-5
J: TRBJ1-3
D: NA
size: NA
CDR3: CASTGTNSGNTIYF
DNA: TGTGCCAGCACGGGTACCAACTCTGGAAACACCATATATTTT

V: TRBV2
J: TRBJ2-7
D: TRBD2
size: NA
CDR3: CASTDSSGSLYEQYF
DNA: TGTGCCAGCACCGATTCGAGCGGGAGTCTCTACGAGCAGTACTTC

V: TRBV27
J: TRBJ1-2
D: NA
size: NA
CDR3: CASSGGNYGYTF
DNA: TGTGCCAGCAGTGGGGGCAACTATGGCTACACCTTC

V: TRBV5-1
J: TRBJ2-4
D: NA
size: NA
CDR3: CASSRHTLEGRQNIQYF
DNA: TGCGCCAGCAGCCGACACACCCTGGAGGGGCGACAAAACATTCAGTACTTC

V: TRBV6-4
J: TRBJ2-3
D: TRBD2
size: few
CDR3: CASSKLAEGDTQYF
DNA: TGTGCCAGCAGCAAGCTAGCGGAGGGGGATACGCAGTATTTT

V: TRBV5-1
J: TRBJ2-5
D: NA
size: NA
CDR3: CASSQPAALISRETQYF
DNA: TGCGCCAGCAGCCAACCGGCGGCCCTAATCTCAAGAGAGACCCAGTACTTC

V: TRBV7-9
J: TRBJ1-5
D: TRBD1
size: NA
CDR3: CASTPGGSNQPQHF
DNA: TGTGCCAGCACTCCAGGGGGTAGCAATCAGCCCCAGCATTTT

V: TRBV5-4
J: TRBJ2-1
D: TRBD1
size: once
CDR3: CASSVDRFGFSEQFF
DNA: TGTGCCAGCAGCGTGGACAGGTTTGGGTTTTCGGAGCAGTTCTTC

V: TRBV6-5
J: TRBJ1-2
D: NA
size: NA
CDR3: CASTPAQGRIFGYTF
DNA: TGTGCCAGCACCCCCGCGCAGGGGCGGATTTTTGGCTACACCTTC

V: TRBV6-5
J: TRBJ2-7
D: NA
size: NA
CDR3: CASSYLGGTYEQYF
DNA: TGTGCCAGCAGTTACCTCGGCGGTACCTACGAGCAGTACTTC

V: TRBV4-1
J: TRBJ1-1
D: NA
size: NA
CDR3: CASSQDIMGGTEAFF
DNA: TGCGCCAGCAGCCAAGATATAATGGGGGGCACTGAAGCTTTCTTT

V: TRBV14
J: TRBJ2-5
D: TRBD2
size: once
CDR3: CASSQDLAGAQQETQYF
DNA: TGTGCCAGCAGCCAAGATCTAGCGGGGGCACAACAAGAGACCCAGTACTTC

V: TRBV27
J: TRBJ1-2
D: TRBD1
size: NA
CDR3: CASSPIPTGGWARNYGYTF
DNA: TGTGCCAGCAGTCCTATCCCGACAGGGGGTTGGGCTCGGAACTATGGCTACACCTTC

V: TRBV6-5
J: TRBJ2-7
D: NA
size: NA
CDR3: CASSWGVAYEQYF
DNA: TGTGCCAGCAGTTGGGGGGTTGCCTACGAGCAGTACTTC

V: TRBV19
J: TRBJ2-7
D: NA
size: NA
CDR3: CASSMGPSSYEQYF
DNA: TGTGCCAGTAGTATGGGGCCCAGCTCCTACGAGCAGTACTTC

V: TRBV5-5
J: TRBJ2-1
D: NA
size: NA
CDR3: CASSFPGSYNEQFF
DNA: TGTGCCAGCAGCTTCCCGGGCTCCTACAATGAGCAGTTCTTC

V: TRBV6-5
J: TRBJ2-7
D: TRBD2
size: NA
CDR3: CASSYGTSGSYEQYF
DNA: TGTGCCAGCAGTTACGGGACTAGCGGGTCCTACGAGCAGTACTTC

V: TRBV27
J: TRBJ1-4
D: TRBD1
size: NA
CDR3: CASSPGQGVGKLFF
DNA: TGTGCCAGCAGTCCGGGACAGGGGGTCGGAAAACTGTTTTTT

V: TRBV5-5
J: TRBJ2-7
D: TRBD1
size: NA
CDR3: CASSLGGDRAYEQYF
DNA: TGTGCCAGCAGCTTGGGTGGGGACAGGGCCTACGAGCAGTACTTC

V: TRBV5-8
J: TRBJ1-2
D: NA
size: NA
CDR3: CASSLDSYGYTF
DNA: TGTGCCAGCAGCCTAGACAGCTATGGCTACACCTTC

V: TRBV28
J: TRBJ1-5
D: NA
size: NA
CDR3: CASSLAGISNQPQHF
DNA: TGTGCCAGCAGTTTGGCAGGGATTAGCAATCAGCCCCAGCATTTT

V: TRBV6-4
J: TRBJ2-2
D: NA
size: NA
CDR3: CASSGDITTGELFF
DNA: TGTGCCAGCAGTGGAGACATAACAACCGGGGAGCTGTTTTTT

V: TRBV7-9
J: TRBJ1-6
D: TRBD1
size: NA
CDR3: CASGGTGPGSPLHF
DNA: TGTGCCAGCGGCGGGACAGGACCTGGGTCACCCCTCCACTTT

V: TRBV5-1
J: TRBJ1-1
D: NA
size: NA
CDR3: CASSLAGEAFF
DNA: TGCGCCAGCAGCTTAGCGGGTGAAGCTTTCTTT

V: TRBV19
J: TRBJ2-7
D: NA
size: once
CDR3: CASSIDLQARVDEQYF
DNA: TGTGCCAGTAGTATAGATCTTCAGGCCAGGGTCGACGAGCAGTACTTC

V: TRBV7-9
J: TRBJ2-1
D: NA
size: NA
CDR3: CASSFLALNEQFF
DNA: TGTGCCAGCAGCTTCCTAGCGCTTAATGAGCAGTTCTTC

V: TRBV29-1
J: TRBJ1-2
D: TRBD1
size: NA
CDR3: CSVSPGQGVRGYTF
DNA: TGCAGCGTCTCCCCGGGACAGGGGGTCCGTGGCTACACCTTC

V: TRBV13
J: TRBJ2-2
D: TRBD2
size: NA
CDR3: CASSYTGGRASTGELFF
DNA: TGTGCCAGCAGCTATACCGGTGGGAGGGCCAGTACCGGGGAGCTGTTTTTT

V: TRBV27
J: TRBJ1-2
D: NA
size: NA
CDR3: CASSSGFYGYTF
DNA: TGTGCCAGCAGTTCCGGGTTTTACGGCTACACCTTC

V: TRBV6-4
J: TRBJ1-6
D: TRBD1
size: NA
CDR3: CATGTGGDNSPLHF
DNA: TGTGCCACCGGGACAGGTGGTGATAATTCACCCCTCCACTTT

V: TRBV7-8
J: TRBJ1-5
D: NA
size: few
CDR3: CASSLYRSSKPQHF
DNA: TGTGCCAGCAGCTTATACAGGAGCAGCAAGCCCCAGCATTTT

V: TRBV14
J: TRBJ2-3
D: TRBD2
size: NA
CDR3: CASSPGTSGSGDTQYF
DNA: TGTGCCAGCAGCCCCGGGACTAGCGGGTCAGGGGATACGCAGTATTTT

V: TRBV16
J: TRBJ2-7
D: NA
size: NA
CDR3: CASSQSSGQYF
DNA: TGTGCCAGCAGCCAATCCAGCGGGCAGTACTTC

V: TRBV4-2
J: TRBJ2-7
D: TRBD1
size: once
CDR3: CASSQVATGGSYEQYF
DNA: TGTGCCAGCAGCCAGGTAGCGACAGGGGGCTCCTACGAGCAGTACTTC

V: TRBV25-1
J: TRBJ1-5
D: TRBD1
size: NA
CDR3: CASSEGDRGDRQPQHF
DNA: TGTGCCAGCAGTGAGGGGGACAGGGGTGATCGTCAGCCCCAGCATTTT

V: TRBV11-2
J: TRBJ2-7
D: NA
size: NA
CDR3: CASSLVEAYEQYF
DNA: TGTGCCAGCAGCTTAGTGGAGGCCTACGAGCAGTACTTC

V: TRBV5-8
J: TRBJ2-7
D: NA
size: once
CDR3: CASSLPGGAPREQYF
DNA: TGTGCCAGCAGTTTGCCCGGCGGGGCCCCTCGGGAGCAGTACTTC

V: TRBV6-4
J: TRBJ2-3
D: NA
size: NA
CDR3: CASSVGGGGSDTQYF
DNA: TGTGCCAGCAGTGTTGGCGGGGGCGGATCAGATACGCAGTATTTT